The clone carrying this T cell receptor (beta chain) showed up just a few times. The antigen remains unidentified. V shed 0 bases, J shed 2 bases, and the junction held 15 bases outside the gene matches. CDR1 is MNHEY and CDR2 is SMNVEV in the germline V gene (reference sequence). This CDR3 comprises 19 residues. The data are from a study of identical twins. Whole-study results and caveats: An excess of low generation probability was shown by twin-shared out-of-frame alpha sequences. There were fewer insertions in abundant cord blood beta clonotypes, but memory repertoires showed no such pattern.

TCRdb fed the 5' RACE reads into MiXCR, producing one record per CDR3 protein. This sample has 450,000 or so distinct CDR3 sequences, with roughly 13% found just once. The same data also contributed to another study, on yellow fever vaccine responses in identical twins.

This clonotype originated in a woman younger than 35 in good health. Specimen: CD4+ T cells sorted from blood. The chain joins TRBV27 to TRBJ2-5, with 7 bases aligning to TRBD1. The CDR3 spells CASSLSHATGHSLQETQYF. CDR3 sequence (DNA): TGTGCCAGCAGTTTATCTCATGCGACAGGGCACAGTCTTCAAGAGACCCAGTACTTC.